The clone carrying this T cell receptor (beta chain) was detected only once. The data were produced by immunoSEQ multiplex PCR, yet TCRdb's version contains in-frame clones alone and is incomplete. Among under 150,000 clones listed, roughly 90% were seen once. This sample is part of a study of blood T cell repertoires in COVID-19. Looking at the study overall: Whether acute or convalescent, the COVID-19 samples came from the United States, Italy and Spain. From T cells, B-cell-depleted T cells, or PBMCs came the material, which was cDNA or gDNA.

CDR1 SGHTA and CDR2 FQGTGA come from the germline V gene. With V trimmed by 5 bases and J by 3 bases, 7 bases remained unmatched. This CDR3 region has 15 residues. The specimen was peripheral blood. The clonotype originates from a human donor in a cohort sampled during active COVID-19. The rearrangement joins TRBV7-3 to TRBJ2-3; 8 bases agree with TRBD2. The CDR3 nucleotides read TGTGCCAGCAGCCGACTAGCGCTTCCAACAGATACGCAGTATTTT. This sequence encodes CASSRLALPTDTQYF.